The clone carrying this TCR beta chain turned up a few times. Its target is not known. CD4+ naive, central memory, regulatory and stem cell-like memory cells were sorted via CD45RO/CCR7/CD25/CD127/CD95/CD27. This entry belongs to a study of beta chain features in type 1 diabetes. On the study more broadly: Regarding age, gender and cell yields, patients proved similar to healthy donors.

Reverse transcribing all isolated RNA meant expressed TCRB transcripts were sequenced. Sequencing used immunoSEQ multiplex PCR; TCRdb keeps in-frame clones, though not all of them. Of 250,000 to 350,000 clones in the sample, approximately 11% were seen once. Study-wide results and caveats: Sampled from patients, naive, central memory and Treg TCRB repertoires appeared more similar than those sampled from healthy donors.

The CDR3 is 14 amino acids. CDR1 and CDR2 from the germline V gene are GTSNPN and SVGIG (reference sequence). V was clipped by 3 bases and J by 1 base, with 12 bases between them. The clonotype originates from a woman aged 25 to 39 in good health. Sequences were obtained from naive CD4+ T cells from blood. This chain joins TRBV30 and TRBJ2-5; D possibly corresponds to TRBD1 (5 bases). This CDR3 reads CAWSPGRAQETQYF. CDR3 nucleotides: TGTGCCTGGAGCCCAGGCAGGGCCCAAGAGACCCAGTACTTC.